Following are 17 T cell receptor beta chains from one sample sequenced in a study of T cell changes during pregnancy in multiple sclerosis. Repertoires were generated with immunoSEQ multiplex PCR, while TCRdb's copy carries only in-frame clones and drops some. The data contain about 120,000 clones, over 85% of them singletons. Sequenced material: peripheral blood, taken before pregnancy. The receptors shown here come from a female donor with multiple sclerosis, enrolled in a pregnancy study.

The chain's CDR3 is CAWDPGQGRDEQYF. As DNA, the CDR3 is TGTGCCTGGGATCCGGGACAGGGAAGGGACGAGCAGTACTTC. The chain couples TRBV30 to TRBJ2-7; 9 bases are a match to TRBD1. This CDR3 region has 14 residues. CDR1 is GTSNPN and CDR2 is SVGIG in the germline V gene (reference sequence). V lost 5 bases to trimming and J lost 5 bases; unmatched junction nucleotides: 10.

The chain is built from TRBV2 and TRBJ2-3, with 11 bases matching TRBD2. The CDR3 totals 17 residues. V lost 1 base to trimming and J lost 5 bases; unmatched junction nucleotides: 8. CDR1 SNHLY and CDR2 FYNNEI come from the germline V gene. CDR3: CASSEVPLAGDGDTQYF. CDR3 DNA sequence: TGTGCCAGCAGTGAAGTCCCACTAGCGGGAGATGGAGATACGCAGTATTTT.

The chain combines TRBV6-4 with TRBJ2-2, with D possibly matching TRBD2 (5 bases). The CDR3 is 13 amino acids. V dropped 2 bases and J dropped 5 bases, with 6 bases sitting between them. CDR1 and CDR2 (germline): MRHNA, SNTAGT. CDR3 coding DNA: TGTGCCAGCAGTGACCGGGGTACCGGGGAGCTGTTTTTT. This gives the protein CASSDRGTGELFF.

The V call is TRBV5-1, the J call TRBJ1-1; 12 bases line up with TRBD1. Per germline, CDR1 SGHRS and CDR2 YFSETQ. After removal of 0 bases from V and 5 bases from J, the junction contained 20 bases not matched to a gene. CDR3 size: 21 residues. The CDR3 DNA is TGCGCCAGCAGCTTGGAGCCCATAATTGGGGGGACAGGGGGCATGGGGACTGAAGCTTTCTTT. Protein product: CASSLEPIIGGTGGMGTEAFF.

This chain connects TRBV28 to TRBJ2-7; 7 bases agree with TRBD1. J gave up 6 bases and V 0 bases, and 8 bases lay outside the gene matches. Germline V lookup: CDR1 MDHEN, CDR2 SYDVKM. The CDR3 runs 15 residues. CDR3 residues: CASSLWRNRGAEQYF. CDR3 nucleotides: TGTGCCAGCAGTTTATGGAGGAACAGGGGAGCCGAGCAGTACTTC.

This rearrangement joins TRBV27 to TRBJ2-1; D possibly corresponds to TRBD2 (5 bases). The CDR3 contains 15 residues. Germline-derived CDR1 and CDR2 are MNHEY and SMNVEV (reference sequence). The V end lost 5 bases, the J end lost 0 bases, and 11 bases lay between the germline ends. The CDR3 reads CASSPGVSSYNEQFF. The CDR3 nucleotides read TGTGCCAGCAGTCCCGGGGTAAGCTCCTACAATGAGCAGTTCTTC.

The genes are TRBV18 and TRBJ1-2; the match to TRBD1 covers 9 bases. The CDR3 loop spans 14 amino acids. Germline CDR1 KGHSH, CDR2 LQKENI. The ends lost 3 bases at V and 2 bases at J; junction bases unmatched: 1. In DNA form, the CDR3 reads TGTGCCAGCTCACCGGGACAGGGAAACTATGGCTACACCTTC. It translates to CASSPGQGNYGYTF.

The V call is TRBV7-9, the J call TRBJ1-4, with 7 bases matching TRBD1. The CDR3 runs 14 residues. Germline-derived CDR1 and CDR2 are SEHNR and FQNEAQ (reference sequence). V shed 6 bases, J shed 2 bases, and the junction held 3 bases outside the gene matches. DNA of the CDR3: TGTGCCAGCAGTACGACAGGGACTAATGAAAAACTGTTTTTT. This encodes CASSTTGTNEKLFF.

CDR3 residues: CASSHPGGYGEQFF. The CDR3 DNA reads TGTGCCAGCAGTCATCCCGGGGGTTACGGCGAGCAGTTCTTC. The gene calls are TRBV9 and TRBJ2-1; D perhaps matches TRBD2 (6 bases). CDR3 length: 14 amino acids. Germline V CDR1 and CDR2: SGDLS, YYNGEE. The ends were cut back, 5 bases at V and 10 bases at J, with 19 bases in the middle.

The genes are TRBV27 and TRBJ2-3; D gene uncertain. This CDR3 is 14 amino acids long. Deletions cut 5 bases from V and 2 bases from J, with 11 bases between. Looked up from germline, CDR1 is MNHEY and CDR2 is SMNVEV (reference sequence). CDR3 coding DNA: TGTGCCAGCAGTCCCGCGCCCCACACAGATACGCAGTATTTT. It encodes CASSPAPHTDTQYF.

This chain joins TRBV5-6 and TRBJ2-2, with D maybe TRBD2 (5 bases). Germline CDR1 SGHDT, CDR2 YYEEEE. Trimming took off 2 bases at V and 3 bases at J, with 8 bases between the two ends. The CDR3 length is 14 residues. The chain's CDR3 is CASSLRTYTGELFF. As DNA, the CDR3 is TGTGCCAGCAGCTTAAGGACTTACACCGGGGAGCTGTTTTTT.

This clone was detected a few times. The CDR3 is CALVLMRGTGELFF. The CDR3 DNA sequence: TGTGCCCTGGTGCTAATGCGGGGGACCGGGGAGCTGTTTTTT. The chain recombines TRBV30 with TRBJ2-2; 7 positions agree with TRBD2. In germline, CDR1 is GTSNPN, CDR2 SVGIG (reference sequence). The CDR3 contains 14 residues. The V and J ends lost 8 bases and 5 bases, in that order; junction bases with no gene match: 11.

The rearrangement links TRBV5-1 to TRBJ2-3; TRBD2 matches 9 bases. Trimming removed 5 bases from V and 3 bases from J; junction bases left unmatched: 4. The germline CDR1 and CDR2 sequences are SGHRS and YFSETQ. The CDR3 consists of 14 residues. The CDR3 DNA is TGCGCCAGCAGGGTAGCGGGAGTGACAGATACGCAGTATTTT. Translated, it gives CASRVAGVTDTQYF.

The genes are TRBV27 and TRBJ2-5, with 7 bases fitting TRBD1. Trimming removed 8 bases from V and 0 bases from J; junction bases left unmatched: 12. In germline, CDR1 is MNHEY, CDR2 SMNVEV (reference sequence). This CDR3 is 16 amino acids long. In nucleotides, the CDR3 is TGTGCCAGCCACCCCCCGGACAGGACCTACCAAGAGACCCAGTACTTC. Amino acid sequence: CASHPPDRTYQETQYF.

J is TRBJ1-2 and V is TRBV7-2; 10 positions match TRBD1. The CDR3 contains 13 residues. CDR1 SGHTA and CDR2 FQGNSA come from the germline V gene. V was pared by 5 bases and J by 10 bases, with 7 bases of the junction left unmatched. CDR3 in amino acids: CASSAPGTGVYTF. DNA for the CDR3: TGTGCCAGCAGCGCCCCAGGGACAGGGGTCTACACCTTC.

The chain carries TRBV25-1 and TRBJ2-3; weak D call: TRBD1 (6 bases). The CDR3 spans 15 residues. Per the germline V gene, CDR1 is MGHDK and CDR2 is SYGVNS. The germline V and J ends were trimmed by 4 bases and 0 bases, with 11 bases remaining between them. The CDR3 here is CASSARGSSTDTQYF. The DNA for the CDR3 is TGTGCCAGCAGTGCCAGGGGCTCGAGCACAGATACGCAGTATTTT.

This chain's CDR3 is CASSEPGLAEYNEQFF. CDR3 nucleotides: TGTGCCAGCAGTGAACCCGGACTAGCGGAATACAATGAGCAGTTCTTC. The chain links TRBV25-1 to TRBJ2-1; TRBD2 matches at 10 bases. V lost 2 bases and J lost 4; bases outside the gene matches: 5. The CDR3 has 16 amino acids. Germline V gene sequence: CDR1 MGHDK, CDR2 SYGVNS.